This TCR beta chain was retrieved from a study of OX40 agonist ivuxolimab in advanced cancers. Study-level background: Partial responses were achieved by three patients, one with hepatocellular carcinoma and two with cutaneous melanoma. Points from the study as a whole: Some of the nonresponding patients also showed low levels of normalized T-cell clonal expansion. The CD4+ and CD8+ T cells in the blood had expanded clonally by week 6 at 0.1 to 3.0 mg/kg.

The CDR3 is 13 residues long. The germline V gene encodes CDR1 PRHDT and CDR2 FYEKMQ (reference sequence). Trimming pared 0 bases from V and 6 bases from J, leaving 5 bases between. Generated by immunoSEQ multiplex PCR, the TCRdb table keeps only in-frame clones and is missing some. Of tens of thousands of clones in the sample, roughly 94% were seen once. This clone was seen a single time. Its antigen is currently unknown. Blood was sampled at baseline, cycle 4 day 1, and cycle 7 day 1. The sample consisted of CD4+ or CD8+ T cells sorted from blood, taken in a trial of the OX40 agonist ivuxolimab. V is TRBV13 and J is TRBJ2-2; D ambiguous. This sequence was found in an adult with an advanced solid tumor such as melanoma, head and neck, liver or kidney cancer. This CDR3 reads CASSLGLPGELFF. Written as DNA, the CDR3 is TGTGCCAGCAGCTTAGGGTTACCCGGGGAGCTGTTTTTT.